This T cell receptor beta chain was obtained from a study of T-cell memory formation after mild COVID-19. Findings and caveats of the study: Some SARS-CoV-2-responding clones were already detected in memory before infection.

This clonotype appeared a few times. The antigen remains undetermined. After 5'RACE with constant-segment primers, TCR alpha and TCR beta cDNA libraries carrying sample barcodes and UMIs were obtained. MiXCR, applied by TCRdb to the 5' RACE reads, yields one record per CDR3 protein. The sample contains about 400,000 distinct CDR3 sequences, more than 15% of which appear only once. V shed 5 bases and J 7 bases; nucleotides not matched to a gene: 5. The CDR3 has 12 residues. Per germline, CDR1 SQVTM and CDR2 ANQGSEA. This chain uses TRBV29-1 with TRBJ1-2; 9 positions match TRBD1. The receptor comes from a man between 18 and 35 years old who had mild COVID-19 (a few samples of this study predate the infection). Cell type and time point are not known. What was sequenced was PBMCs or a T cell subset sorted from them (not recorded which). The CDR3 bases are TGCAGCGTTACGGACAGGGGTGGTGGCTACACCTTC. This encodes CSVTDRGGGYTF.